The clone carrying this T cell receptor (beta chain) occurred once. The data are from a study of shared clonotypes between healthy human individuals. In the naive CD8 group, cells lacked CD45RO and were positively selected for CCR7, so terminally differentiated effector memory CD45RA+ cells were left out. Donors had no recently reported acute infections or vaccinations and were HIV-negative. This CDR3 contains 17 residues. V dropped 6 bases and J dropped 9 bases, with 27 bases sitting between them. Germline V gene lookup returns CDR1 LNHDA and CDR2 SQIVND (reference sequence). In the original analysis: For the immunoSEQ data, sequences were junction-only without quality scores, so filtering differed. TCRdb keeps only in-frame clones here, not all; method: immunoSEQ multiplex PCR. V and J calls and clone size are given by that table; D and trimming were obtained from the DNA. Seen here are around 1.9 million clones, approximately 94% observed once, and the top ten hold more than 1.5%.

This TCR derives from a man in his late teens or twenties in good health. Some clones in this sample may be carry-over from other donors' samples. The chain is built from TRBV19 and TRBJ2-1; perhaps TRBD2 as D (5 bases). Sequencing used naive CD8+ T cells from PBMCs. CDR3 sequence (DNA): TGTGCCAGTAGGGGAGCTGCCGCGCCTACAATGTTGAGTGAGCAGTTCTTC. Its translation: CASRGAAAPTMLSEQFF.